The 4 T cell receptor beta chains presented below share a single source sample, sequenced in a study of CD4 T cells in relation to SARS-CoV-2 and coronaviruses. Before the COVID-19 pandemic, during about 2011-2019, CD4+ T cells were taken from unexposed donors. Isolation of CD4+ T cells took place after less than twelve days in culture. Assay: immunoSEQ multiplex PCR; the TCRdb copy retains only in-frame clones and omits some. This table holds under 25,000 clones, about four fifths found once. What these receptors recognize is not known. The sequencing input was CD4+ T cells from PBMCs, cultured in vitro. The receptors shown here come from a human donor in good health.

This clone was recorded a few times. The chain combines TRBV18 with TRBJ1-5; a weak D match, TRBD1 (5 bases). Germline assignment: CDR1 KGHSH and CDR2 LQKENI. This CDR3 is built from 16 residues. The V end was cut by 3 bases, the J end by 2 bases, with 14 bases between. This chain's CDR3 is CASSPGRGPGNQPQHF. DNA of the CDR3: TGTGCCAGCTCACCCGGACGGGGCCCTGGCAATCAGCCCCAGCATTTT.

The J gene is TRBJ1-1, the V gene TRBV18, with 7 nucleotides matching TRBD1. After removal of 1 base from V and 7 bases from J, the junction contained 6 bases not matched to a gene. The CDR3 totals 14 residues. Germline CDR1 reads KGHSH; CDR2 reads LQKENI. The CDR3 DNA follows: TGTGCCAGCTCACCACGGCAGGGGGGCTATGAAGCTTTCTTT. This codes for CASSPRQGGYEAFF.

This clone turned up a few times. The chain links TRBV14 to TRBJ2-6; TRBD1 matches 7 bases. The germline V gene has CDR1 SGHDN and CDR2 FVKESK. The CDR3 totals 15 residues. After removal of 4 bases from V and 1 base from J, the junction contained 1 base not matched to a gene. In nucleotides, the CDR3 is TGTGCCAGCAGCCCGACAGGGTCTGGGGCCAACGTCCTGACTTTC. This sequence encodes CASSPTGSGANVLTF.

This clone was seen more than once but under ten times. This chain connects TRBV11-2 to TRBJ1-4; D gene unclear. The ends were cut back, 5 bases at V and 4 bases at J, with 11 bases in the middle. This CDR3 contains 14 residues. CDR1 is SGHAT, CDR2 FQNNGV, per germline. The CDR3 nucleotides read TGTGCCAGCAGCCTAGCTGGGATTAATGAAAAACTGTTTTTT. Protein product: CASSLAGINEKLFF.